A selection of T cell receptor beta chains follows, all from one sample in a study of T-cell memory formation after mild COVID-19. MiXCR, applied by TCRdb to the 5' RACE reads, yields one record per CDR3 protein. The repertoire includes 210,000 or so distinct CDR3 sequences, over 9.5% of them detected once, and roughly 3% sits in the top ten. Sequencing was done on a sample of PBMCs or a T cell subset sorted from them (not recorded which). These receptors were taken from a man aged 18 to 35 who had mild COVID-19 (a few samples of this study predate the infection). Cell type and time point are not known. Both conserved end residues are part of each CDR3. A D gene is named only where the DNA matches it firmly. Clone size appears in some rows only: once, few, many, or a class for an expanded clone.

>TRBJ2-3|.|few|TRBV6-5|15
TGTGCCAGCAGTAGGACTGGTTCTAGCACAGATACGCAGTATTTT
CASSRTGSSTDTQYF
>TRBJ2-5|.|.|TRBV7-2|13
TGTGCCAGCCAGGAAACTAGAGCCGAAGGCCAGTACTTC
CASQETRAEGQYF
>TRBJ2-4|.|.|TRBV6-6|16
TGTGCCAGCAGTTACGCGACGGGGGGCGGCAAAAACATTCAGTACTTC
CASSYATGGGKNIQYF
>TRBJ1-5|TRBD1|.|TRBV12-3/TRBV12-4|16
TGTGCCAGCAGTTTGAGGCGGGACAGGGGGAATCAGCCCCAGCATTTT
CASSLRRDRGNQPQHF
>TRBJ2-1|.|few|TRBV19|14
TGTGCCAGTAGTGCCCTGACTAGCTACAATGAGCAGTTCTTC
CASSALTSYNEQFF
>TRBJ2-5|TRBD1|few|TRBV11-2|17
TGTGCCAGCAGCTTAATGGGGGGGACAGGGGGCTCCGAGACCCAGTACTTC
CASSLMGGTGGSETQYF
>TRBJ1-4|.|few|TRBV6-2/TRBV6-3|15
TGTGCCAGCGGAAAACCAGATACTAACAAAGAAAAACTGTTTTTT
CASGKPDTNKEKLFF
>TRBJ2-2|TRBD1|many|TRBV5-1|16
TGCGCCAGCACCCAATTCCGACAGGGATCCACCGGGGAGCTGTTTTTT
CASTQFRQGSTGELFF
>TRBJ1-1|.|few|TRBV3-1|12
TGTGCCAGCAGCCAAGATCGCCTTGAAGCTTTCTTT
CASSQDRLEAFF
>TRBJ2-2|TRBD2|.|TRBV20-1|14
TGCAGTGCTAGAGCCCCGGGGGGTCGCGGGGAGCTGTTTTTT
CSARAPGGRGELFF
>TRBJ1-5|.|.|TRBV27|13
TGTGCCAGCAGTATGAACAGGGATCAGCCCCAGCATTTT
CASSMNRDQPQHF
>TRBJ1-1|.|many|TRBV29-1|13
TGCAGCGTTGACAGGGCCATGAACACTGAAGCTTTCTTT
CSVDRAMNTEAFF
>TRBJ1-3|.|many|TRBV7-2|14
TGTGCCAGCAGCCCGACAGGCGCCGGAAACACCATATATTTT
CASSPTGAGNTIYF
>TRBJ1-1|TRBD1|few|TRBV7-3|13
TGTGCCAGCAGCGTAAGGACAGGGGGTGAAGCTTTCTTT
CASSVRTGGEAFF
>TRBJ1-6|.|.|TRBV28|18
TGTGCCAGCAGTTCATTAAGCCCTAAGGAAAGCCGGGGTTCACCCCTCCACTTT
CASSSLSPKESRGSPLHF